This record looks at one T cell receptor (beta chain) sequence and its context. Its antigen is currently unknown. In the same sample, other DNA sequences code for this CDR3. Clones were sequenced by immunoSEQ multiplex PCR, and TCRdb holds only the in-frame ones, with some missing. Of 2 million to 2.5 million clones detected, about 93% appear once; the ten largest clones hold 1.5% to 2%. This specimen belongs to a study of shared clonotypes between healthy human individuals. Whole-study results and caveats: Clonotypes shared by all four sorted-subset donors had higher generation probabilities than non-shared clonotypes.

Naive CD8 cells, CD45RO-negative and positively selected for CCR7, excluded terminally differentiated effector memory CD45RA+ cells. The CDR3 has 12 residues. CDR1 and CDR2 from the germline V gene are SEHNR and FQNEAQ (reference sequence). V gave up 5 bases and J gave up 6 bases, with 7 bases separating them. The chain has TRBV7-9 and TRBJ2-2; D is ambiguous. This receptor was obtained from a young man in good health. Some clones in this sample may be carry-over from other donors' samples. The sample consisted of naive CD8+ T cells from PBMCs. Here the CDR3 DNA reads TGTGCCAGCAGCCCACCTTCCGGGGAGCTGTTTTTT. Amino acids: CASSPPSGELFF. Based on the CDR3 plus reference TRBV7-9 and TRBJ2-2, the full variable domain is DTGVSQNPRHKITKRGQNVTFRCDPISEHNRLYWYRQTLGQGPEFLTYFQNEAQLEKSRLLSDRFSAERPKGSFSTLEIQRTEQGDSAMYLCASSPPSGELFFGEGSRLTVL.